This T cell receptor (beta chain) was found in a study of metastatic and nonmetastatic thyroid tumors. Study details: Comparison of repertoires was carried out across blood and tumor or nodule tissue from malignant and benign thyroid patients.

Not a single patient had been given any form of treatment at any point before undergoing thyroid surgery. Trimming removed 3 bases at V and 0 bases at J, with 9 bases between. CDR3 length: 14 amino acids. Germline lookup yields CDR1 MNHNS and CDR2 SASEGT. As processed by the authors: Clinicopathological groups differed in CDR3, with these differences serving to build a distant-metastasis classifier for papillary thyroid cancer. TCRdb reprocessed the PCR reads using MiXCR. The V and J calls reflect TCRdb's pipeline rather than the authors' work. Among tens of thousands of clones listed, about an eighth were seen once.

The chain has TRBV6-1 and TRBJ2-7; D unresolved. This sequence was found in a male donor with papillary thyroid cancer or a benign thyroid nodule (not recorded which). Some clones in this sample may be carry-over from other donors' samples. Sequenced: blood. In DNA form, the CDR3 reads TGTGCCAGCAGTGACGGCACCTTCTCCTACGAGCAGTACTTC. Amino acids: CASSDGTFSYEQYF.